This T cell receptor beta chain was observed in a study of T cells expressing NK-cell markers. TCRdb reprocessed the 5' RACE reads, with one entry per CDR3 protein and no DNA. Seen in this sample are 500,000 to 700,000 distinct CDR3 sequences; the ten most common clones hold less than 4.5%. The TCR comes from a man younger than 35 in good health. Sequenced material: blood T cells: a sorted CD56 or NKG2C T cell subset, CD4+ or CD8+ T cells, or bulk PBMC T cells (not recorded which).

CDR3: CASSLGTRPYEQYF. The rearrangement links TRBV27 to TRBJ2-7; lacking DNA, the TRBD1 call made by TCRdb goes unchecked. Germline-derived CDR1 and CDR2 are MNHEY and SMNVEV (reference sequence). This CDR3 region has 14 residues.